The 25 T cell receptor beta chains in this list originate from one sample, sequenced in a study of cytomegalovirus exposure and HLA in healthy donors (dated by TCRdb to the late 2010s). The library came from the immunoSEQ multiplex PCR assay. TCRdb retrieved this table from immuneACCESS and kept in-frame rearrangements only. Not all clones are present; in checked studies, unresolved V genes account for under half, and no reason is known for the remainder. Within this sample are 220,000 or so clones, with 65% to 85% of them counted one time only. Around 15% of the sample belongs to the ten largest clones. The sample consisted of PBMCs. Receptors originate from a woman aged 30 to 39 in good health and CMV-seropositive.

The CDR3 region is CASSPPVSEKLFF. Here the CDR3 DNA reads TGTGCCAGCAGCCCACCGGTATCTGAAAAACTGTTTTTT. The J gene is TRBJ1-4, the V gene TRBV5-6, with D hard to call. Per the germline V gene, CDR1 is SGHDT and CDR2 is YYEEEE. Trimming pared 4 bases from V and 7 bases from J, leaving 11 bases between. The CDR3 loop spans 13 amino acids. The full variable domain, with the rest looked up from reference TRBV5-6 and TRBJ1-4, is DAGVTQSPTHLIKTRGQQVTLRCSPKSGHDTVSWYQQALGQGPQFIFQYYEEEERQRGNFPDRFSGHQFPNYSSELNVNALLLGDSALYLCASSPPVSEKLFFGSGTQLSVL.

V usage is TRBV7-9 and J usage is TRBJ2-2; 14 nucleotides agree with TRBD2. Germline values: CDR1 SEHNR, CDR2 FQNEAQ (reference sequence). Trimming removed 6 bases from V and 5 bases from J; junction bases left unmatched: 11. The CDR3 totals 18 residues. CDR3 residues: CASRSPGLAGERTGELFF. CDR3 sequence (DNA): TGTGCCAGCAGGTCGCCGGGACTAGCGGGAGAGAGGACCGGGGAGCTGTTTTTT.

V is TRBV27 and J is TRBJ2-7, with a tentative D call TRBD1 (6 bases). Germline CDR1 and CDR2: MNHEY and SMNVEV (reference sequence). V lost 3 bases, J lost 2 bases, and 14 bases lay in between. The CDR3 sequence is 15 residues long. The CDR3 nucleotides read TGTGCCAGCAGTTTCAACCCCGGGACACCCTACGAGCAGTACTTC. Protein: CASSFNPGTPYEQYF.

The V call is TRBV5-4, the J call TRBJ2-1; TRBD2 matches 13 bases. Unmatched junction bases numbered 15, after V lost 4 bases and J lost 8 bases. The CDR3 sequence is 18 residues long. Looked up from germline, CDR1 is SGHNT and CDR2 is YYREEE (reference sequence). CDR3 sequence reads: CASSGEELAGGPGDEQFF. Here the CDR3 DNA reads TGTGCCAGCAGCGGGGAAGAACTAGCGGGAGGGCCGGGCGATGAGCAGTTCTTC. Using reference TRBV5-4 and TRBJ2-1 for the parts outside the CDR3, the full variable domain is ETGVTQSPTHLIKTRGQQVTLRCSSQSGHNTVSWYQQALGQGPQFIFQYYREEENGRGNFPPRFSGLQFPNYSSELNVNALELDDSALYLCASSGEELAGGPGDEQFFGPGTRLTVL.

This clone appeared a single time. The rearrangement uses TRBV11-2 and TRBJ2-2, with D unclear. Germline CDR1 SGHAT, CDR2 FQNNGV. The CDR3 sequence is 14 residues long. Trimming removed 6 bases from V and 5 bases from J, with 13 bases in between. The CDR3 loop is CASSPILRTGELFF. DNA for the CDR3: TGTGCCAGCAGTCCGATCCTACGGACCGGGGAGCTGTTTTTT.

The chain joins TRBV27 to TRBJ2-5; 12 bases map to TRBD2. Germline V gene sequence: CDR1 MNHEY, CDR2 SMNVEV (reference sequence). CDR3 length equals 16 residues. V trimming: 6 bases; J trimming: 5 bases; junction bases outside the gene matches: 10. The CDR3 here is CASSRSLAGGLETQYF. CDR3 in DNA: TGTGCCAGCAGCCGATCGCTAGCGGGAGGGTTGGAGACCCAGTACTTC.

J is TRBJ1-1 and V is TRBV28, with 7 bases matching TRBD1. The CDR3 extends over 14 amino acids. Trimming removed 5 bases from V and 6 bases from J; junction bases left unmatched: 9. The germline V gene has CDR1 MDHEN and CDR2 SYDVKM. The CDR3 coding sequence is TGTGCCAGCAGTCTCGTAGACAGGGTGGCTGAAGCTTTCTTT. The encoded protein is CASSLVDRVAEAFF. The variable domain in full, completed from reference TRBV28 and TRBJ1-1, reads DVKVTQSSRYLVKRTGEKVFLECVQDMDHENMFWYRQDPGLGLRLIYFSYDVKMKEKGDIPEGYSVSREKKERFSLILESASTNQTSMYLCASSLVDRVAEAFFGQGTRLTVV.

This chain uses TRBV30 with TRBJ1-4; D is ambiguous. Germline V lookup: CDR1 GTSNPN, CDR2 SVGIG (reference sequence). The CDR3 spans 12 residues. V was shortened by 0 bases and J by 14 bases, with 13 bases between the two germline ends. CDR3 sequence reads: CAWSVTAPTLFF. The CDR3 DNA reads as TGTGCCTGGAGTGTAACGGCTCCTACCCTGTTTTTT.

CDR3 protein: CASSQVEGPTYEQYF. The CDR3 DNA reads as TGCGCCAGCAGCCAAGTTGAAGGGCCCACCTACGAGCAGTACTTC. This chain uses TRBV4-1 with TRBJ2-7; no firm D call. Germline V gene data show CDR1 as MGHRA and CDR2 as YSYEKL. The CDR3 totals 15 residues. With 1 base removed from V and 2 bases from J, the gap between germline ends came to 12 bases.

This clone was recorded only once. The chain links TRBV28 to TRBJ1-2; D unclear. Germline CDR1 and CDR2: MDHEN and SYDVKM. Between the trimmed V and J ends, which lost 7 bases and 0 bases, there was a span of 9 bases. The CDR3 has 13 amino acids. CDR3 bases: TGTGCCAGCACAGCTCTCCCTAACTATGGCTACACCTTC. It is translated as CASTALPNYGYTF.

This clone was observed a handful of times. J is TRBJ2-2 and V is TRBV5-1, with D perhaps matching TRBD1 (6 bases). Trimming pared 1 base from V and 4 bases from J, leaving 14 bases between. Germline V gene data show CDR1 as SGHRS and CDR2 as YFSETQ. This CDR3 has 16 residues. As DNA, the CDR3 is TGCGCCAGCAGCTTGTGGGCAGGGGTTGCCACCGGGGAGCTGTTTTTT. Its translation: CASSLWAGVATGELFF.

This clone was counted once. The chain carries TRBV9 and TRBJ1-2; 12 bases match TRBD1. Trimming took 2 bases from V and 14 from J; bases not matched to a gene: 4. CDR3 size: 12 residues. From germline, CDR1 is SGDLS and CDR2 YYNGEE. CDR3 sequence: CASSVGTGGITF. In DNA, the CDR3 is TGTGCCAGCAGCGTTGGGACAGGGGGCATAACCTTC.

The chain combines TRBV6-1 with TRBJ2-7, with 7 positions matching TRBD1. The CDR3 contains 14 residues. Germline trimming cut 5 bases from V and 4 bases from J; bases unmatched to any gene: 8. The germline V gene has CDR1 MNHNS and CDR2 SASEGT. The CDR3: CASSLQGFGYEQYF. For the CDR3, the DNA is TGTGCCAGCAGTCTACAGGGGTTTGGATACGAGCAGTACTTC.

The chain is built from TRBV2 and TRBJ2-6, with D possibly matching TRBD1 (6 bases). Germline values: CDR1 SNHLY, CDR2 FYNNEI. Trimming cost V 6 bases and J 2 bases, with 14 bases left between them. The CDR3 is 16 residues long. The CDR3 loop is CASRELDRPGANVLTF. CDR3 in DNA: TGTGCCAGCAGGGAACTAGACAGGCCTGGGGCCAACGTCCTGACTTTC.

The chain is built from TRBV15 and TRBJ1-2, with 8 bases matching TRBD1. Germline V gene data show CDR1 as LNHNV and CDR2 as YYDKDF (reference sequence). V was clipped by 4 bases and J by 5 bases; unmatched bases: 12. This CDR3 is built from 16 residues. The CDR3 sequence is CATSTGVQGARYGYTF. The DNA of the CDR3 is TGTGCCACCAGCACCGGAGTTCAGGGGGCGCGGTATGGCTACACCTTC.

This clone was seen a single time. The CDR3 loop is CASSVGLGGEQYF. In nucleotides, the CDR3 is TGCGCCAGCAGCGTGGGACTAGGAGGCGAGCAGTACTTC. The rearrangement joins TRBV5-1 to TRBJ2-7; 8 bases line up with TRBD2. The CDR3 extends over 13 amino acids. V dropped 4 bases and J dropped 6; count of bases not matched to a gene: 6. Germline CDR1 SGHRS, CDR2 YFSETQ.

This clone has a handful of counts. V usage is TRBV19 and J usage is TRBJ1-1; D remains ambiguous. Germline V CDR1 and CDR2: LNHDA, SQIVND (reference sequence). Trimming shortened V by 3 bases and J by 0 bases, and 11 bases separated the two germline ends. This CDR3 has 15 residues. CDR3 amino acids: CASSIGTYLNTEAFF. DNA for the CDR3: TGTGCCAGTAGTATTGGTACATATCTGAACACTGAAGCTTTCTTT.

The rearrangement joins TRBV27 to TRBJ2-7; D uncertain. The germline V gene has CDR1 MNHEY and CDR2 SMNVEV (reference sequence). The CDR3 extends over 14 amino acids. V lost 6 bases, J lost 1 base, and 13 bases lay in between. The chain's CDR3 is CASRRRGTSYEQYF. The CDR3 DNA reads TGTGCCAGCAGAAGACGAGGCACATCCTACGAGCAGTACTTC.

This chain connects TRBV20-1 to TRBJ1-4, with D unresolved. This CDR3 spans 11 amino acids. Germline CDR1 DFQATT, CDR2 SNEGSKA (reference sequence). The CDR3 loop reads CSGWENEKLFF. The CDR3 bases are TGCAGCGGGTGGGAGAATGAAAAACTGTTTTTT.

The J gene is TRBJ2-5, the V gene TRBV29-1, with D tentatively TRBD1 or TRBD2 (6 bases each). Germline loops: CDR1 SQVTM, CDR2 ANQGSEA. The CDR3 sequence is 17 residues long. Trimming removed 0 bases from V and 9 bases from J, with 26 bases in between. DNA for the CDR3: TGCAGCGTTGAAGATCATTTCCAGGACAGCTATGGGGGGCCCCAGTACTTC. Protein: CSVEDHFQDSYGGPQYF.

The CDR3 here is CASSQEMEGQPQHF. Here the CDR3 DNA reads TGCGCCAGCAGCCAAGAAATGGAGGGTCAGCCCCAGCATTTT. V gene TRBV4-3 combines with J gene TRBJ1-5, with D uncertain. The length of the CDR3 is 14 residues. Trimming stripped 0 bases from V and 6 bases from J, with 9 bases between. The V gene's germline CDR1 is LGHNA and CDR2 YSLEER.

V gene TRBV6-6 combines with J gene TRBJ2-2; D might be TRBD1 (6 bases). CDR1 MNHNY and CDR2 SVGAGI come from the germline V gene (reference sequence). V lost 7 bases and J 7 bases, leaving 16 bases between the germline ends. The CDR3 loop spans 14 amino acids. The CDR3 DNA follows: TGTGCCAGCAATTCTAACGCAGGGGTCGGGGAGCTGTTTTTT. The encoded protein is CASNSNAGVGELFF.

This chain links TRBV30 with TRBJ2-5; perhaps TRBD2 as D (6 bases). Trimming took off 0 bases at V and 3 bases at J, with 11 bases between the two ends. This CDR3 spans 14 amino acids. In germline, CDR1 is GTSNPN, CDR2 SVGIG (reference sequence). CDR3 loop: CAWSVLLAEETQYF. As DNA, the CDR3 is TGTGCCTGGAGTGTTTTACTAGCAGAAGAGACCCAGTACTTC.

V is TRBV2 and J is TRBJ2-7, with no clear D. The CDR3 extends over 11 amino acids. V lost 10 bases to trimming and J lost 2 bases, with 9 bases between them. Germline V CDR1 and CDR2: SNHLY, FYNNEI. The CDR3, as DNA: TGTGCCATCAGAAAAACCTACGAGCAGTACTTC. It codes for CAIRKTYEQYF.

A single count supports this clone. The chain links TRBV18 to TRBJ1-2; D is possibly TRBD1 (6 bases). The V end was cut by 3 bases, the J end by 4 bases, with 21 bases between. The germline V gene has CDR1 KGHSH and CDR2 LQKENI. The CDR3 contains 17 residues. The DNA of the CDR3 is TGTGCCAGCTCACCCCGCCCCGCAGGGGAAGTGAGCTATGGCTACACCTTC. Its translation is CASSPRPAGEVSYGYTF.